The next 9 T cell receptor beta chains were all read from a single sample in a study of Ad26.COV2.S vaccination and SARS-CoV-2 variants. The data were produced by immunoSEQ multiplex PCR, yet TCRdb's version contains in-frame clones alone and is incomplete. The sample has around 370,000 clones; around 90% are singletons. The specimen was peripheral blood, collected after recovery from COVID-19. Source of these receptors: a human donor who had recovered from COVID-19.

The count of this clone is one. V usage is TRBV9 and J usage is TRBJ2-5, with 7 bases identical to TRBD1. The CDR3 contains 14 residues. Trimming took 4 bases from V and 5 from J; bases not matched to a gene: 8. CDR1 SGDLS and CDR2 YYNGEE come from the germline V gene. The CDR3 sequence is CASSRQGLGETQYF. Written as DNA, the CDR3 is TGTGCCAGCAGCCGACAGGGTTTGGGGGAGACCCAGTACTTC.

V is TRBV27 and J is TRBJ1-1, with D tentatively TRBD1 (5 bases). V dropped 7 bases and J dropped 1 base, with 19 bases sitting between them. Germline CDR1 and CDR2: MNHEY and SMNVEV (reference sequence). This CDR3 has 16 residues. CDR3 amino acids: CASKVGGVEWNTEAFF. CDR3 sequence (DNA): TGTGCCAGCAAGGTAGGAGGGGTGGAGTGGAACACTGAAGCTTTCTTT.

This clone has a single count. This chain connects TRBV19 to TRBJ1-4; D possibly corresponds to TRBD1 (5 bases). V lost 8 bases and J 8 bases, leaving 21 bases between the germline ends. There are 15 residues in the CDR3. CDR1 is LNHDA and CDR2 is SQIVND in the germline V gene (reference sequence). The CDR3 is CASLRSTWGREKLFF. CDR3 DNA: TGTGCCAGTCTCCGTTCGACCTGGGGGAGGGAAAAACTGTTTTTT.

J is TRBJ2-7 and V is TRBV9; D is ambiguous. The germline V gene encodes CDR1 SGDLS and CDR2 YYNGEE. Trimming shortened V by 0 bases and J by 4 bases, and 11 bases separated the two germline ends. The CDR3 is 14 amino acids. This CDR3 reads CASSVAQDVYEQYF. DNA for the CDR3: TGTGCCAGCAGCGTAGCCCAGGACGTTTACGAGCAGTACTTC.

The CDR3 here is CASSIAFLGRDTEAFF. For the CDR3, the DNA is TGTGCCAGTAGTATAGCCTTCTTGGGGCGCGACACTGAAGCTTTCTTT. This chain links TRBV19 with TRBJ1-1; a weak D match, TRBD1 (5 bases). CDR3 length equals 16 residues. V shed 1 base and J shed 3 bases, with 15 bases lying between them. Germline V lookup: CDR1 LNHDA, CDR2 SQIVND (reference sequence).

V is TRBV6-1 and J is TRBJ1-3; 9 nucleotides line up with TRBD1. V shed 3 bases, J shed 1 base, and the junction held 4 bases outside the gene matches. The CDR3 is made up of 16 amino acids. The germline gives CDR1 MNHNS, CDR2 SASEGT. The CDR3 here is CASSDGQGWSGNTIYF. As DNA, the CDR3 is TGTGCCAGCAGTGACGGACAGGGGTGGTCTGGAAACACCATATATTTT.

The CDR3 sequence: CASSRTAYQETQYF. CDR3 sequence (DNA): TGTGCCAGCAGTCGGACGGCATACCAAGAGACCCAGTACTTC. This chain connects TRBV7-7 to TRBJ2-5, with unresolved D. CDR1 is SSHAT, CDR2 FNYEAQ, per germline (reference sequence). V was cut by 6 bases and J by 0 bases, with 11 bases left in between. The CDR3 is 14 amino acids.

The V call is TRBV6-5, the J call TRBJ1-3; 10 bases are a match to TRBD1. J lost 6 bases, V lost 8 bases, and 7 bases had no gene match. The CDR3 is made up of 14 amino acids. Germline lookup yields CDR1 MNHEY and CDR2 SVGAGI. The CDR3 loop is CASRRGTGENTIYF. The CDR3 bases are TGTGCCAGCCGCCGGGGGACAGGGGAAAACACCATATATTTT.

This clone turned up a few times. V usage is TRBV6-2 or TRBV6-3 and J usage is TRBJ1-6; D is unclear. The CDR3 has 15 amino acids. The V and J ends lost 5 bases and 0 bases respectively, with 8 bases between them. Germline-derived CDR1 and CDR2 are MNHEY and SVGEGT. This chain's CDR3 is CASSLDSSYNSPLHF. DNA for the CDR3: TGTGCCAGCAGTCTTGATAGCTCCTATAATTCACCCCTCCACTTT.